The count of the clone carrying this T cell receptor beta chain is one. With V trimmed by 4 bases and J by 2 bases, 6 bases remained unmatched. The germline CDR1 and CDR2 sequences are SGHTA and FQGTGA. The CDR3 length is 15 residues. The sample originates from a study of technical replicates of blood from several donors. The data were produced by immunoSEQ multiplex PCR, yet TCRdb's version contains in-frame clones alone and is incomplete. This sample has 65,000 to 95,000 clones; 90% to 95% occur once, and the top ten carry about 0.25%. The rearrangement uses TRBV7-3 and TRBJ2-7, with 9 bases identical to TRBD1. The source material was T cells isolated from PBMCs. This TCR was sampled from a human donor in good health. The CDR3 DNA follows: TGTGCCAGCAGCTCTCCCGACAGGGGGGCCTACGAGCAGTACTTC. Amino acid sequence: CASSSPDRGAYEQYF.